The 14 T cell receptor beta chains presented below share a single source sample, sequenced in a study of CXCR3-negative and CXCR3-positive naive CD8 T cells. Libraries were UMI-labeled 5' RACE TRB cDNA. TCRdb reprocessed the 5' RACE reads and reports one entry per CDR3 protein, with no DNA. This table lists around 50,000 distinct CDR3 sequences. Source material: memory CD8+ T cells from blood. The receptors were sampled from a human donor in good health. Some clones in this sample may be carry-over from other donors' samples.

The chain couples TRBV19 to TRBJ2-7; TCRdb's D gene call, TRBD1, goes unchecked for lack of DNA. Per germline, CDR1 LNHDA and CDR2 SQIVND (reference sequence). The CDR3 sequence is 14 residues long. The CDR3 protein is CASSVRDGWNEQYF.

The chain recombines TRBV7-2 with TRBJ2-3; TCRdb returns TRBD1, unconfirmable since there is no DNA. The CDR3 totals 15 residues. Germline values: CDR1 SGHTA, CDR2 FQGNSA. The CDR3: CASSSSGGAVDTQYF. Full variable domain (outside the CDR3, taken from reference TRBV7-2 and TRBJ2-3): GAGVSQSPSNKVTEKGKDVELRCDPISGHTALYWYRQSLGQGLEFLIYFQGNSAPDKSGLPSDRFSAERTGGSVSTLTIQRTQQEDSAVYLCASSSSGGAVDTQYFGPGTRLTVL.

The rearrangement joins TRBV12-3 or TRBV12-4 to TRBJ2-1; lacking DNA, the TRBD2 call made by TCRdb goes unchecked. The CDR3 is 16 residues long. CDR3 amino acids: CASSLLRGGPYNEQFF.

V gene TRBV12-3 or TRBV12-4 combines with J gene TRBJ1-6; TCRdb lists TRBD1, though no DNA is available to test this call. The CDR3 covers 15 residues. This chain's CDR3 is CASSALGQINSPLHF.

The chain uses TRBV19 and TRBJ1-1; checking the TCRdb D call of TRBD1 is not possible without DNA. CDR1 LNHDA and CDR2 SQIVND come from the germline V gene (reference sequence). The CDR3 consists of 13 residues. CDR3 sequence: CASNWGLGTEAFF.

V is TRBV20-1 and J is TRBJ2-7; TCRdb reports TRBD1, a call that lacks DNA to check it against. CDR3 length: 14 residues. CDR1 is DFQATT, CDR2 SNEGSKA, per germline (reference sequence). This CDR3 is CSARVTGGVYEQYF.

V is TRBV27 and J is TRBJ2-5; TCRdb lists TRBD1, though no DNA is available to test this call. The germline V gene has CDR1 MNHEY and CDR2 SMNVEV (reference sequence). The CDR3 spans 14 residues. CDR3: CASSLWGAGETQYF.

V and J are TRBV29-1 and TRBJ2-7; the TCRdb call, TRBD1, lacks DNA for checking. This CDR3 has 12 amino acids. From germline, CDR1 is SQVTM and CDR2 ANQGSEA. The CDR3 loop is CSVQGASYEQYF.

The J gene is TRBJ2-1, the V gene TRBV19; TCRdb indicates TRBD2, and absent DNA this call remains unverified. The CDR3 has 15 residues. Germline lookup yields CDR1 LNHDA and CDR2 SQIVND (reference sequence). The CDR3 sequence: CASSITGTSGNEQFF.

The V call is TRBV29-1, the J call TRBJ1-3. CDR1 is SQVTM, CDR2 ANQGSEA, per germline. The CDR3 is 14 amino acids. The CDR3 reads CSVMVGVLGNTIYF.

The gene calls are TRBV14 and TRBJ1-1. The germline gives CDR1 SGHDN, CDR2 FVKESK. This CDR3 spans 13 amino acids. CDR3 sequence reads: CASSQASSTEAFF.

The CDR3 is CASSWETSSNEQFF. This chain joins TRBV6-5 and TRBJ2-1; TCRdb returns TRBD2, unconfirmable since there is no DNA. The CDR3 is made up of 14 amino acids. Germline CDR1 reads MNHEY; CDR2 reads SVGAGI.

The rearrangement links TRBV5-1 to TRBJ2-5; as DNA is missing, the TRBD2 call by TCRdb cannot be tested. This CDR3 has 18 amino acids. Germline V lookup: CDR1 SGHRS, CDR2 YFSETQ. CDR3 sequence: CASSSEGTSGGVGETQYF.

The J gene is TRBJ2-3, the V gene TRBV7-2; TCRdb selects TRBD1, and the lack of DNA leaves this call unchecked. The CDR3 totals 13 residues. The germline V gene has CDR1 SGHTA and CDR2 FQGNSA. The CDR3 sequence is CASSWDSTDTQYF.